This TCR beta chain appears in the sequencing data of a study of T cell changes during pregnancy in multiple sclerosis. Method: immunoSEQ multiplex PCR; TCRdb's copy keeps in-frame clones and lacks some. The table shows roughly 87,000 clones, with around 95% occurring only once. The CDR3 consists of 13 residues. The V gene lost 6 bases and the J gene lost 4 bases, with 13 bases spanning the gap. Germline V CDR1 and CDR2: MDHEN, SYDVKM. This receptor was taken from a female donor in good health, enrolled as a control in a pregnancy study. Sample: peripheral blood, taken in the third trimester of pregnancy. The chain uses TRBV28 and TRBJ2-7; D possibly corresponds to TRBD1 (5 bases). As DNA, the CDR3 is TGTGCCAGCAGATCTTTCCAGGGATACGAGCAGTACTTC. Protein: CASRSFQGYEQYF.